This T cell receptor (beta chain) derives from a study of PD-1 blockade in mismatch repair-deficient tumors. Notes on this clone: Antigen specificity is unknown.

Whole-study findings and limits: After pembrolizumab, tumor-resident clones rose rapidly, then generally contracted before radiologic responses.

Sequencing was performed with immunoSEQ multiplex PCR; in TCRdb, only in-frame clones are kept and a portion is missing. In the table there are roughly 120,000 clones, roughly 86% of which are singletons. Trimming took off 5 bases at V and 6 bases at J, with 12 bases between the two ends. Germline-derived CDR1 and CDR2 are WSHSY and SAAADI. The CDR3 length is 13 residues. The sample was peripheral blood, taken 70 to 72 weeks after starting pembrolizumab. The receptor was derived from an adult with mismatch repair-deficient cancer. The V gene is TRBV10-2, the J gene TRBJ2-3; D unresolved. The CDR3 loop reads CASSFHRRDTQYF. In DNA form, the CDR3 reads TGCGCCAGCAGTTTCCATCGCAGGGATACGCAGTATTTT.